The entry that follows covers one T cell receptor (beta chain) sequence. Residents of about 25 US areas, aged roughly 18 to 89 years, made up the participants. Clinical history reported by participants formed the basis on which cohorts were assigned. This specimen comes from a study of blood T cell repertoires in COVID-19. Background on the study: Samples representing acute and convalescent COVID-19 were sourced from the United States, Italy and Spain. Nucleic acid was either cDNA or gDNA, and it came from T cells, B-cell-depleted T cells, or PBMCs.

CDR1 is LGHNA, CDR2 YSLEER, per germline. V gave up 0 bases and J gave up 0 bases; unmatched junction bases: 2. CDR3 size: 16 residues. TCRdb's table, derived via immunoSEQ multiplex PCR, lists solely in-frame clones and lacks some. Counted here are approximately 150,000 clones, less than 90% occurring once; the ten biggest clones make up nearly 8%. Sequencing used PBMCs or T cells enriched from blood (not recorded which). This chain uses TRBV4-3 with TRBJ1-3; 7 bases fit TRBD1. This clonotype originated in a woman in her forties or fifties who had recovered from COVID-19. This CDR3 reads CASSQDRDSSGNTIYF. CDR3 sequence (DNA): TGCGCCAGCAGCCAAGATCGGGACAGCTCTGGAAACACCATATATTTT.